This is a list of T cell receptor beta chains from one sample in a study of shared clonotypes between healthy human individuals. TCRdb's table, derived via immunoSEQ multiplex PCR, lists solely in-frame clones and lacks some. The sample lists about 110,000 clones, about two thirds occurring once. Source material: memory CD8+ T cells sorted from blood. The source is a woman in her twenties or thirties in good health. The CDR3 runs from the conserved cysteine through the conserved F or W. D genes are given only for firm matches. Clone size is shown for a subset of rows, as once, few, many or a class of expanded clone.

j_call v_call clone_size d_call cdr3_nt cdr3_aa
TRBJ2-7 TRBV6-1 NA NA TGTGCCAGCAGTGAAGCCTTCCGTTATGAGCAGTACTTC CASSEAFRYEQYF
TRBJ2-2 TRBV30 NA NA TGTGCCTGGAGTGTACCAGGGGTGGACACCGGGGAGCTGTTTTTT CAWSVPGVDTGELFF
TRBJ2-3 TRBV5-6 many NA TGTGCCAGCAGCTTGAAGCTCACCAGCACAGATACGCAGTATTTT CASSLKLTSTDTQYF
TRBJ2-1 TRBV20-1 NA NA TGCAGTGCTAGAGATTCCGGGCAGCAGTTCTTC CSARDSGQQFF
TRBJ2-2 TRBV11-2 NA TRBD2 TGTGCCAGCAGCTTAGTTAGGTTAGCGGGAGGCACCGGGGAGCTGTTTTTT CASSLVRLAGGTGELFF
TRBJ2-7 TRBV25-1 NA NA TGTGCCAGTTCCCCTAGAAGGGGGGGAACCAACGAGCAGTACTTC CASSPRRGGTNEQYF
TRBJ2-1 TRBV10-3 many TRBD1 TGTGCCATCTGGGGACAGGGGGTGGATGAGCAGTTCTTC CAIWGQGVDEQFF
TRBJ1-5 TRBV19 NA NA TGTGCCAGTAGGAGTGGACAGAATCAGCCCCAGCATTTT CASRSGQNQPQHF
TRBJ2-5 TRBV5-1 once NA TGCGCCAGCAGCTTGATGGTGGGAGTTCAAGAGACCCAGTACTTC CASSLMVGVQETQYF
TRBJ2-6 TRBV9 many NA TGTGCCAGCAGCGCCGGGGCCAACGTCCTGACTTTC CASSAGANVLTF
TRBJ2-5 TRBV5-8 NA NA TGTGCCAGCAGCAACGAACTTAGCACGACCCGGGGGGAGACCCAGTACTTC CASSNELSTTRGETQYF
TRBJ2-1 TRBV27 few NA TGTGCCAGCAGTTTGGGGCTCCCCCCCAATGAGCAGTTCTTC CASSLGLPPNEQFF
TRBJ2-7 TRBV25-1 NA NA TGTGCCAGCAGTGCAGGAGATGTACGTACCTACGAGCAGTACTTC CASSAGDVRTYEQYF
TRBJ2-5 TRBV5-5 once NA TGTGCCAGCACCCTCGCAGGGAAAATCCAAGAGACCCAGTACTTC CASTLAGKIQETQYF
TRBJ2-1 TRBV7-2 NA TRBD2 TGTGCCAGCAGCCGTGGTGTGGCGGGAGGCCCCTACAATGAGCAGTTCTTC CASSRGVAGGPYNEQFF
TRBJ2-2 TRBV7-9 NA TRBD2 TGTGCCAGCACCACGACTAGCGGGAGCACCGGGGAGCTGTTTTTT CASTTTSGSTGELFF
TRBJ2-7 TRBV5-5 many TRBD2 TGTGCCAGCAGCTTAGGGACTAGCGGGTATTGGTACTTC CASSLGTSGYWYF
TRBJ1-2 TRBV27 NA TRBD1 TGTGCCAGCAGCCTGGGACAGAACTATGGCTACACCTTC CASSLGQNYGYTF
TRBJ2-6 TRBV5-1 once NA TGCGCCAGCAGCTCCGGACAGTCTGGGGCCAACGTCCTGACTTTC CASSSGQSGANVLTF
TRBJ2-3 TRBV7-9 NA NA TGTGCCAGCAGCTTTCCGCCGGAGGGAGGCCGAGATACGCAGTATTTT CASSFPPEGGRDTQYF
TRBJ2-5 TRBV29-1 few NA TGCAGCGTTGAAACAGGGATAGGAGAGACCCAGTACTTC CSVETGIGETQYF
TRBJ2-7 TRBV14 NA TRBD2 TGTGCCAGCAGCCAAGGGGCTAGCGGGGCTAGAGGGCAGTACTTC CASSQGASGARGQYF
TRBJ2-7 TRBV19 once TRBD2 TGTGCCAGTAGTTCCGGACTAGCTAACGTCCTACCAACCTACGAGCAGTACTTC CASSSGLANVLPTYEQYF
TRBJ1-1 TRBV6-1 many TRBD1 TGTGCCAGCAGGGGGGACAGCTTAAACACTGAAGCTTTCTTT CASRGDSLNTEAFF
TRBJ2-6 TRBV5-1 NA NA TGCGCCAGCAGCGGACAGTCATCTGGGGCCAACGTCCTGACTTTC CASSGQSSGANVLTF
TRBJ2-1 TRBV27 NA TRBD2 TGTGCCAGCACCCCATTGGCTAGCGGGAGGGGTGATGAGCAGTTCTTC CASTPLASGRGDEQFF
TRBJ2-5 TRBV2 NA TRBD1 TGTGCCAGCAGTGAAGTGGACAGGCGAATCGGGGAGACCCAGTACTTC CASSEVDRRIGETQYF
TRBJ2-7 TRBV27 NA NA TGTGCCAGCAGCCCCAGTCATTCCTACGAGCAGTACTTC CASSPSHSYEQYF
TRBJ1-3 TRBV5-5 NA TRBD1 TGTGCCAGCAGCTTCCAGGGGGCTGGAAACACCATATATTTT CASSFQGAGNTIYF
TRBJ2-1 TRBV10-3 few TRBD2 TGTGCCACCCTAGCGGGATTGCATGGCTACAATGAGCAGTTCTTC CATLAGLHGYNEQFF
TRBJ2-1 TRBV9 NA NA TGTGCCAGCAGCGCCTGGACAGAGGGACTTTCAGTGGGGTTCTTC CASSAWTEGLSVGFF
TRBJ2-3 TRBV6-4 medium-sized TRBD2 TGTGCCAGCAGTCCAGCGACTAGCGGGAAAGGGGCAGATACGCAGTATTTT CASSPATSGKGADTQYF
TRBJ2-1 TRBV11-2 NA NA TGTGCCAGCAGCTCACGACAGACCACTGATTACAATGAGCAGTTCTTC CASSSRQTTDYNEQFF
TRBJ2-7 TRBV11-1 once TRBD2 TGTGCCAGCAGCTGGACTAGCGGCTACGAGCAGTACTTC CASSWTSGYEQYF
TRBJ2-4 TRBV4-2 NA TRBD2 TGTGCCAGCAGCCAAGGGACTAGCGGGCCTAGCTGGTACTTC CASSQGTSGPSWYF
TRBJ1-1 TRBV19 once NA TGTGCCAGTAGTAGTCTACAGAACACTGAAGCTTTCTTT CASSSLQNTEAFF
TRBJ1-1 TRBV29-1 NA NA TGCAGTGCCGACACGAACACTGAAGCTTTCTTT CSADTNTEAFF
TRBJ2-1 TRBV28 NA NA TGTGCCAGCAGTTACGTTGGGGGCCTTTCGAATGAGCAGTTCTTC CASSYVGGLSNEQFF
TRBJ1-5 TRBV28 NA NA TGTGCCAGCAGTTTAATAGGGGCTTTTAGCAATCAGCCCCAGCATTTT CASSLIGAFSNQPQHF
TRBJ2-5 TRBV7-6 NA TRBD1 TGTGCCAGCAGCTCGTTCCGCCAGGGGGACCGGACCCAGTACTTC CASSSFRQGDRTQYF
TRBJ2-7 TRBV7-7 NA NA TGTGCCAGCAGCTTAGCACAGAACTACGAGCAGTACTTC CASSLAQNYEQYF
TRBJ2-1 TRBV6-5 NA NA TGTGCCAGCAGTCTAGTCCGGGTCTACGACAATGAGCAGTTCTTC CASSLVRVYDNEQFF
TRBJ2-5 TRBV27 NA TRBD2 TGTGCCAGCAAGGCTAGCGGGAGAGTGACCCAGTACTTC CASKASGRVTQYF
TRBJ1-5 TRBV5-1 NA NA TGCGCCAGCAGCTTAGATAGCAATCAGCCCCAGCATTTT CASSLDSNQPQHF
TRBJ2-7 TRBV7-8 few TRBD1 TGTGCCAGCAGCTTAATTTCTGGGACAGCGACCTACGAGCAGTACTTC CASSLISGTATYEQYF
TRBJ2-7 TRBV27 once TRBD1 TGTGCCAGCGGCCGACGACAGGGCGTCTACGAGCAGTACTTC CASGRRQGVYEQYF
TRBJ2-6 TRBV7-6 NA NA TGTGCCAGCAGCCTCGGGGGGCAGGTGGGGGCCAACGTCCTGACTTTC CASSLGGQVGANVLTF
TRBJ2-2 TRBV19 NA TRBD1 TGTGCCAGTAGTCCAGGGGGCTCGGGCACCGGGGAGCTGTTTTTT CASSPGGSGTGELFF
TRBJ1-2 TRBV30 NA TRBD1 TGTGCCTGGAGTGTACGCGGGACAGTAGCTGGCTACACCTTC CAWSVRGTVAGYTF
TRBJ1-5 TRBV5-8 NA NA TGTGCCAGCAGCTTGCTGACCTACGGGCAGCCCCAGCATTTT CASSLLTYGQPQHF
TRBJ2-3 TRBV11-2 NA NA TGTGCCAGCAGCCCACCACAGTCCGATACGCAGTATTTT CASSPPQSDTQYF
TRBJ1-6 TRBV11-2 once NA TGTGCCAGCAGCCAACTGGGCTCACCCCTCCACTTT CASSQLGSPLHF
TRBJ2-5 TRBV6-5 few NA TGTGCCAGCACCAACCAGGGGACGTCCGGGGAGACCCAGTACTTC CASTNQGTSGETQYF
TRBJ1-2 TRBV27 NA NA TGTGCCAGCAGTTTGGGTCAGCCTTACTATGGCTACACCTTC CASSLGQPYYGYTF
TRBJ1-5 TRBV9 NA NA TGTGCCAGCAGCGTAGAGGGCCAGCCGTATAGCAATCAGCCCCAGCATTTT CASSVEGQPYSNQPQHF
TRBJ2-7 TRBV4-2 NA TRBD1 TGTGCCAGCAGCCAAGATAGATTAGGTGGGACAGACGAGCAGTACTTC CASSQDRLGGTDEQYF
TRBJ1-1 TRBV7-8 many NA TGTGCCAGCAGCTCCATACTAGCCGTGACAGGAGGGTTTGAAGCTTTCTTT CASSSILAVTGGFEAFF
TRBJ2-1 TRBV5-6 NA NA TGTGCCAGCAGCTTTAATTACGGGACGGGCGATGAGCAGTTCTTC CASSFNYGTGDEQFF
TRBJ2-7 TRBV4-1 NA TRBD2 TGCGCCAGCAGCCAATGGGGACTAGCGGGACCCTACGAGCAGTACTTC CASSQWGLAGPYEQYF